This TCR beta chain was captured by sequencing in a study of human T cells and chemical hapten exposure. Whole-study context: Investigators sensitized approximately 2 cm by approximately 2 cm of upper inner arm skin with 2% DPC. Study-level points and caveats: Sensitization with DPC brought no change to TCRs above 1 in 1000 in frequency.

TCRdb redid the calling of the RACE reads with MiXCR, one entry per CDR3 protein. The repertoire holds about 160,000 distinct CDR3 sequences, with 25% to 30% as singletons. Deletions cut 6 bases from V and 2 bases from J, with 17 bases between. The CDR3 is made up of 15 amino acids. Time point indicated: patch test 3, about 24 weeks after DPC sensitization. The sample's treatment: therapeutic diphenylcyclopropenone sensitization with weekly scalp DPC. This clonotype turned up a few times. Its antigen remains unknown. The source of this sequence is a woman aged 18-30 years with alopecia areata. Some clones in this sample may be carry-over from other donors' samples. The chain uses TRBV12-3 or TRBV12-4 and TRBJ2-7; perhaps TRBD1 as D (5 bases). Sample: whole blood, taken in connection with sensitization to the hapten diphenylcyclopropenone (DPC). The CDR3 protein is CASSRQPSLPYEQYF. Written as DNA, the CDR3 is TGTGCCAGCAGCCGACAGCCGTCCCTACCCTACGAGCAGTACTTC.